The T cell receptor beta chain described here comes from a study of T cells in Graves' hyperthyroidism and ophthalmopathy. For the study at large: The blood sample was taken at first diagnosis, before treatment began.

The CDR3 is 17 residues long. V lost 0 bases to trimming and J lost 0 bases, with 12 bases between them. Germline loops: CDR1 LGHDT, CDR2 YNNKEL (reference sequence). This clonotype came up many times. The antigen is undetermined. Study results and caveats: From stable hyperthyroidism, ophthalmopathy was separated by a 13 V-J model. Most clonotypes that expanded in the thyroid above 0.001 also showed up in blood.

RNA transcripts were the template for amplifying TCR beta CDR3 regions. The HTBI primer set drove a first-round RT-PCR of the TCR CDR3. TCRdb reanalysed the multiplex PCR reads using MiXCR and keeps one entry per CDR3 protein. The sample contains around 500,000 distinct CDR3 sequences, 15% to 20% of which appear only once. The TCR sequence derives from a woman aged 25 to 45 with Graves' ophthalmopathy. The specimen was blood. The rearrangement joins TRBV3-1 to TRBJ1-5; D is perhaps TRBD1 (6 bases). The CDR3 bases are TGTGCCAGCAGCCAAGACGACCAGGGGTATAGCAATCAGCCCCAGCATTTT. The encoded protein is CASSQDDQGYSNQPQHF.